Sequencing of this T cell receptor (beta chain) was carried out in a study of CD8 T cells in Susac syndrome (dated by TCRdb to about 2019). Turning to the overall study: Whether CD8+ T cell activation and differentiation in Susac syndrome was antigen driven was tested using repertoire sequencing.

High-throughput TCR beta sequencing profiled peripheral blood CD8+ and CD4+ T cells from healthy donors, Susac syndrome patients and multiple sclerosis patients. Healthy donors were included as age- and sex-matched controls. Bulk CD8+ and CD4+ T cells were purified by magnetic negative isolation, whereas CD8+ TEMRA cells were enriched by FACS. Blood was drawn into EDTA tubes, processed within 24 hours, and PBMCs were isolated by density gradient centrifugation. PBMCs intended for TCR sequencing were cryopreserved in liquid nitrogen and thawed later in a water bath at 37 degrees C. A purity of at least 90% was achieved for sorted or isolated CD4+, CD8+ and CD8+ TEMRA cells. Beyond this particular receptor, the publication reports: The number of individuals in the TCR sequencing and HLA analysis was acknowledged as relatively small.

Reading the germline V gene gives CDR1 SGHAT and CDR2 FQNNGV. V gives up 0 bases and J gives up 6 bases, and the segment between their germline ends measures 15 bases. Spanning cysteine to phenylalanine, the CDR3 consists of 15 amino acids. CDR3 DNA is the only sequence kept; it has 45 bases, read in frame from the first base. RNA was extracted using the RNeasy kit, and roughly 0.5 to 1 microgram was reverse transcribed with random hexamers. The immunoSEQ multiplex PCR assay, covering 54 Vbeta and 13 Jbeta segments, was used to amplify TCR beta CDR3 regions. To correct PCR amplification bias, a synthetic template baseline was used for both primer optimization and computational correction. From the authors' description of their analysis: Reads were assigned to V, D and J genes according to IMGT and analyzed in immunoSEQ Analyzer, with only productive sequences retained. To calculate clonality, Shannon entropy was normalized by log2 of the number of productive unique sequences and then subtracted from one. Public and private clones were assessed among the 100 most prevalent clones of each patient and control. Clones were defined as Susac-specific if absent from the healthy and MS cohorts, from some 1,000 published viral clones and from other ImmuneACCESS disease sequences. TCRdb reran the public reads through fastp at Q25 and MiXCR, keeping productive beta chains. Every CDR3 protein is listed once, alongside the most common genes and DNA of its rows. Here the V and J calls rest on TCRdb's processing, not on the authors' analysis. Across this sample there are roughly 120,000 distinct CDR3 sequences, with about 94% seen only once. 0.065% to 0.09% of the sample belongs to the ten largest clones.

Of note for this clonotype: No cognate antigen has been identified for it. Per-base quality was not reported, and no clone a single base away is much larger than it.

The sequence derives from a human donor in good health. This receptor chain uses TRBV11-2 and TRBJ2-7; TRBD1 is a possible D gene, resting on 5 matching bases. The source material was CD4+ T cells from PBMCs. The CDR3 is CASSLDLAARAEQYF. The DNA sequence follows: TGTGCCAGCAGCTTAGATCTTGCGGCCAGGGCCGAGCAGTACTTC.